The clone carrying this T cell receptor beta chain was seen a few times. Its cognate antigen is unknown. The sample originates from a study of beta chain features in type 1 diabetes. Whole-study findings and limits: People with Type 1 diabetes carried modestly yet significantly shorter TCRB CDR3s in all four CD4+ subsets. PCR might favor shorter templates, equally in patients and controls. cDNA-based sequencing might over-represent cells highly expressing TCR.

Trimming cost V 6 bases and J 1 base, with 18 bases left between them. CDR1 and CDR2 (germline): SNHLY, FYNNEI. This CDR3 is 16 amino acids long. Every bit of the isolated RNA underwent reverse transcription, so sequencing read expressed TCRB transcripts. Profiling relied on immunoSEQ multiplex PCR, and the TCRdb table lists in-frame clones only, not all of them. The sample has 200,000 to 300,000 clones, approximately 15% seen once; the top ten hold around 0.019%. Cell sorting via CD45RO/CCR7/CD25/CD127/CD95/CD27 was performed to obtain CD4+ naive, central memory, regulatory and stem cell-like memory cells. Sorted populations were all over 95% pure.

The sample taken for sequencing was naive CD4+ T cells from blood. The chain is built from TRBV2 and TRBJ1-1; D perhaps matches TRBD1 (5 bases). This receptor was taken from a man aged 25 to 45 with type 1 diabetes. The CDR3 protein is CASRIEGVVGNTEAFF. DNA of the CDR3: TGTGCCAGCAGAATTGAAGGGGTGGTCGGGAACACTGAAGCTTTCTTT.